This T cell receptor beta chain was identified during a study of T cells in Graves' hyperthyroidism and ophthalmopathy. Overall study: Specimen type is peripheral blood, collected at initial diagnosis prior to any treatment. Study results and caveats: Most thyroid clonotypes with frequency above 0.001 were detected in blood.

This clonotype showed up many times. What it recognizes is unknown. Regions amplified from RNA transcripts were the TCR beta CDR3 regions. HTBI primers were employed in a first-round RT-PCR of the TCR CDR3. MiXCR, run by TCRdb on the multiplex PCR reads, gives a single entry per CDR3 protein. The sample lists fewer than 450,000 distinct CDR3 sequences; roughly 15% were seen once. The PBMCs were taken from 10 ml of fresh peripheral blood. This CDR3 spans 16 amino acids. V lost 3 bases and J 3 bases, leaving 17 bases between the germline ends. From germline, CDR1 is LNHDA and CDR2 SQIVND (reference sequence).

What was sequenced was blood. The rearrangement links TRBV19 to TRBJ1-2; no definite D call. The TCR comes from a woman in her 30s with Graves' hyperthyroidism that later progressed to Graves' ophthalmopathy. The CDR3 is CASSIVRRTLDYGYTF. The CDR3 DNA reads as TGTGCCAGTAGTATCGTCCGAAGGACTCTTGACTATGGCTACACCTTC.